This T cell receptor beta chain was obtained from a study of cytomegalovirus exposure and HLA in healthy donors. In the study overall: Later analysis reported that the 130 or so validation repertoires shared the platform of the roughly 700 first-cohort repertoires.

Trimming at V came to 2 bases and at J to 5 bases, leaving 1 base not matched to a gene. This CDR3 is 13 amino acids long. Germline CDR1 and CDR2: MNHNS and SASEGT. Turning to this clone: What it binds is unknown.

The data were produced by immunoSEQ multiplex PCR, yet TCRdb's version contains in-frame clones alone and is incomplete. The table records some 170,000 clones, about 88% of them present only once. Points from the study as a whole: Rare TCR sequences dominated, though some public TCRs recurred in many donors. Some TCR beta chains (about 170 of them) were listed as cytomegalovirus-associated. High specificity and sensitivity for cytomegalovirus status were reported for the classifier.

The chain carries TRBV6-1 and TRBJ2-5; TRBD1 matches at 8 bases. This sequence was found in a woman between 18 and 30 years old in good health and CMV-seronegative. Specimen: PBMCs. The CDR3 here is CASSEWTGETQYF. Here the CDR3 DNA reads TGTGCCAGCAGTGAATGGACAGGGGAGACCCAGTACTTC.